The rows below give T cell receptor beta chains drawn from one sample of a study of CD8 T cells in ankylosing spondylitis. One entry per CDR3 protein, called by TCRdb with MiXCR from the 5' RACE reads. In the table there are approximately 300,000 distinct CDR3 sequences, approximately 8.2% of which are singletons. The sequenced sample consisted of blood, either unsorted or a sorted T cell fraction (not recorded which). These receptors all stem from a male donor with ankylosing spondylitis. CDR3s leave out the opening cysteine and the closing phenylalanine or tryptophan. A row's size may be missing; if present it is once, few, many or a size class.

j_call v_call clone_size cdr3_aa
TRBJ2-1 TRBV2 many ASKENLLAEYEQF
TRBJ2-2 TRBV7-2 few ASSLWRGNTGELF
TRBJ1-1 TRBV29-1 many SVTFGPYTEAF
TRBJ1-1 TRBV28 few ASSPIPQGAAEAF
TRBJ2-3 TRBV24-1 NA ATSDIGTDTAKADTQY
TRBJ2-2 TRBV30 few AWMWQPNSGELF
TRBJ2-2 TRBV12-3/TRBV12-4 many ASSPRTGTGELF
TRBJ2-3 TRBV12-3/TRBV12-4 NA ASRVGGAGGTDTQY
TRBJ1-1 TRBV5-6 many ASSLLRGQGLTEAF
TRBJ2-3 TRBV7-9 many ASSRWREGRDTQY
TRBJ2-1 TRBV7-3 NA ASSLIASAGGVDEQF
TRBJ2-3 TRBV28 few ASSLFASGSHLSSTDTQY
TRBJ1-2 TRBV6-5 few ASSYYTGNYGYT
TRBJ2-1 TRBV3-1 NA ASSQVWDPYNEQF
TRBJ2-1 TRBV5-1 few ASSLVTSGRIPNEQF
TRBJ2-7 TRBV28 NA ASRGGQGSGAEQY
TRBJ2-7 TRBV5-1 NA ASSQGQPGTYEQY
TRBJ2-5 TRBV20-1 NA SASEPSGFPQGQETQY
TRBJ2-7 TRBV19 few ATRDNSYEQY
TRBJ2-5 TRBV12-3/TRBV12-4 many ASSLLAGEGEGETQY
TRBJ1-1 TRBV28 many ASFQGGYTEAF
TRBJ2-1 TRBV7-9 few ASSLDWGRASEQF
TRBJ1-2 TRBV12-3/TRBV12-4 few ASSFRPGIYGYT
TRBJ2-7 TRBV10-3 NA AISESTRGNEQY
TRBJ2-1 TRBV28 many ASSPRGLAGGPEQF
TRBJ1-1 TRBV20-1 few SARGDRGDTEAF
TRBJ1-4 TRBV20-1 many SARGPATNEKLF
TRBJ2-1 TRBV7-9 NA ASSLAMAEWRGNEQF
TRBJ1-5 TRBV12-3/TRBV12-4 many ASSLWAENQPQH
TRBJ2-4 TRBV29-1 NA SVTAEVAKNIQY
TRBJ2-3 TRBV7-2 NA ASSLARLASTDTQY
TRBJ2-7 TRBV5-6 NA ASSRLGLEQY
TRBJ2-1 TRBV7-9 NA ASSKRESYNEQF
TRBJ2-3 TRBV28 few ASGLSATGTDTQY
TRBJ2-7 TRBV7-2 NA ASSPQGSGEQY
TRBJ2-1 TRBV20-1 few SADRSGRWYEQF
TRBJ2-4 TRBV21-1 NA VDPWKNIQY
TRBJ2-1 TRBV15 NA ATSRAGVRVNEQF
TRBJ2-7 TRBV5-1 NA ASSRAGSSSYEQY
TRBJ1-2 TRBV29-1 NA SVDSGTGDGYT
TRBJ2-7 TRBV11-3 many ASSPTPATYEQY
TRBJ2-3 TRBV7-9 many ASSLDENTQY
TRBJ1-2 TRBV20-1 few SAREAGGGYPYGYT
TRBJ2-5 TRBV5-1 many ASSLPGGISKETQY
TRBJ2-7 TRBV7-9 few ASSSTTWNEQY
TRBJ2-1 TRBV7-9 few ASSSFVAGGLYEQF
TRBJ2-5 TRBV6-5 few ASEGSETQY
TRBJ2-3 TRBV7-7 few ASSLASGSTDTQY
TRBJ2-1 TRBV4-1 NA ASSQGGRGTSGSNEQF
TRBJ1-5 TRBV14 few ASSQSTDQPQH
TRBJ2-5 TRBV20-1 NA SAQGQGRETQY
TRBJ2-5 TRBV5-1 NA ASSMRTRGLETQY
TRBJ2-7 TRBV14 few ASSQTLGRPYEQY
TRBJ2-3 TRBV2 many ASSPSGRASTDTQY
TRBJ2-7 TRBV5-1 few ASSFRTSGTTYEQY
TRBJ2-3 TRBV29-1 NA SVEIAGGRDTQY